This TCR beta chain is from a study of blood T cell repertoires in COVID-19. Study details: Acute and convalescent COVID-19 samples came from the United States, Italy and Spain. In each case, the material was cDNA or gDNA derived from T cells, B-cell-depleted T cells, or PBMCs.

TCRdb's copy holds only in-frame clones and misses some; the assay was immunoSEQ multiplex PCR. In the table there are about 240,000 clones, roughly four fifths of which are singletons. CDR3 length: 15 residues. Germline CDR1 is SGHRS and CDR2 is YFSETQ. The ends were cut back, 2 bases at V and 0 bases at J, with 8 bases in the middle. The clonotype comes from a woman of 80 years or more with COVID-19, enrolled during active disease. The sample comprised peripheral blood. This sequence joins TRBV5-1 and TRBJ1-4; D remains unclear. The CDR3: CASSLSDATNEKLFF. CDR3 coding DNA: TGCGCCAGCAGCTTATCAGATGCAACTAATGAAAAACTGTTTTTT.